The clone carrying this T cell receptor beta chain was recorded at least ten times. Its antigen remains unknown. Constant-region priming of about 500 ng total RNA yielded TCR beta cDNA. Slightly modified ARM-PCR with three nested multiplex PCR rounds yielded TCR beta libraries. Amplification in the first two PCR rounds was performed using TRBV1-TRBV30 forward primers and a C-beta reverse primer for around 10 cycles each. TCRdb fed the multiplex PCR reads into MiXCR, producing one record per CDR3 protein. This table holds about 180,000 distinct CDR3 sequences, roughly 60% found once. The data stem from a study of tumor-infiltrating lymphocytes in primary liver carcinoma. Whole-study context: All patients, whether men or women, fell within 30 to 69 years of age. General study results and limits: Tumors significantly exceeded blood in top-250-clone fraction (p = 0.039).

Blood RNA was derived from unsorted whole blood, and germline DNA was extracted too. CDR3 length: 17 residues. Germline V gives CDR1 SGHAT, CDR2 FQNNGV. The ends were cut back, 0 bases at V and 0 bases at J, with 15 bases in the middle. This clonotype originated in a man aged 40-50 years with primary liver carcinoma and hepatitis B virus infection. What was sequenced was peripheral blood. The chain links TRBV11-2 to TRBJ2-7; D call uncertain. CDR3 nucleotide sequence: TGTGCCAGCAGCTTAGAATTTGGGTCGGGCTCCTCCTACGAGCAGTACTTC. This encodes CASSLEFGSGSSYEQYF.